This is a list of T cell receptor beta chains from one sample in a study of patients and donors after allogeneic stem cell transplantation. TCRdb itself ran the RT-PCR reads through MiXCR, one entry per CDR3 protein. In the table there are 920,000 or so distinct CDR3 sequences, over 15% of which are singletons. Sequenced input: blood, either unsorted or a sorted T cell fraction (not recorded which). The origin of the receptors is a human donor who was either an allogeneic HSCT recipient or a stem cell or donor lymphocyte infusion donor (not recorded which). It is not recorded whose cells these are; they may come from a transplant donor. The CDR3 runs from the conserved cysteine through the conserved F or W. Fields, in order: CDR3 DNA, CDR3 protein, clone size, J gene, D gene, V gene. The D gene is left open where the match is weak. Clone size is not always given. Where it is, it says once, few, many or a class for expanded clones.

TGTGCCAGCAGCCCCGACCTAACCACCGACAATGAGCAGTTCTTC | CASSPDLTTDNEQFF | NA | TRBJ2-1 | NA | TRBV7-6
TGCAGCGTTAGGACAGGGAGCTCCTACGAGCAGTACTTC | CSVRTGSSYEQYF | NA | TRBJ2-7 | TRBD1 | TRBV29-1
TGTGCCAGCAACCGGGACGACTCTTGGGAGACCCAGTACTTC | CASNRDDSWETQYF | NA | TRBJ2-5 | NA | TRBV9
TGCAGCGTTGAAGACCGGACAACCCAAAAACTGTTTTTT | CSVEDRTTQKLFF | NA | TRBJ1-4 | NA | TRBV29-1
TGTGCCAGCAGCTTGTCGCAGGGAGACCCCTCAGATACGCAGTATTTT | CASSLSQGDPSDTQYF | NA | TRBJ2-3 | NA | TRBV5-5
TGCAGTGCTAGAGATGCCGGACATAGACCTGAAGCTTTCTTT | CSARDAGHRPEAFF | few | TRBJ1-1 | NA | TRBV20-1
TGTGCCAGCAGCTTAACCCCGCTAGCGATTTTGAATGAGCAGTTCTTC | CASSLTPLAILNEQFF | NA | TRBJ2-1 | NA | TRBV7-3
TGTGCCAGCAGCCGCGGACTTACTCCTACCTACAATGAGCAGTTCTTC | CASSRGLTPTYNEQFF | NA | TRBJ2-1 | NA | TRBV6-1
TGTACCAGCAGCTTAGGTGCTGGCTACAATGAGCAGTTCTTC | CTSSLGAGYNEQFF | NA | TRBJ2-1 | NA | TRBV7-2
TGTGCCAGCAGCCTTTGGTCGGGACAGGGGCAAGAGACCCAGTACTTC | CASSLWSGQGQETQYF | many | TRBJ2-5 | TRBD1 | TRBV27
TGCAGCGTTGACCCAGGGTACAATGAGCAGTTCTTC | CSVDPGYNEQFF | NA | TRBJ2-1 | NA | TRBV29-1
TGTGCCACCCGGGAGGGTAATGGCTACGAGCAGTACTTC | CATREGNGYEQYF | few | TRBJ2-7 | TRBD2 | TRBV15
TGTGCCAGCAGTCTAAAAGACAACACTGAAGCTTTCTTT | CASSLKDNTEAFF | few | TRBJ1-1 | NA | TRBV6-6
TGTGCCAGCAGCTCAGGGTCGTGGGGCAATCAGCCCCAGCATTTT | CASSSGSWGNQPQHF | few | TRBJ1-5 | NA | TRBV7-9
TGCGCCAGCAGCGTTGGGCGGGGGGGTTACAATGAGCAGTTCTTC | CASSVGRGGYNEQFF | few | TRBJ2-1 | TRBD2 | TRBV5-1
TGTGCCAGCAGCGAAAGGGACACCTACACAGATACGCAGTATTTT | CASSERDTYTDTQYF | NA | TRBJ2-3 | NA | TRBV5-5
TGTGCCAGCAGCGAACGACGACTAGCGGGGGCCCTCTACGAGCAGTACTTC | CASSERRLAGALYEQYF | NA | TRBJ2-7 | TRBD2 | TRBV11-2
TGTGCCAGCACGGGCCGCGAAGGAAGCTCCTACAATGAGCAGTTCTTC | CASTGREGSSYNEQFF | NA | TRBJ2-1 | NA | TRBV12-3/TRBV12-4
TGTGCCAGTAGTACCCCCGGGACACCATCTTACGAGCAGTACTTC | CASSTPGTPSYEQYF | NA | TRBJ2-7 | NA | TRBV19
TGTGCCAGCGGGAAGAAGGCGGTTAGCGGGAGAACTGAGCAGTTCTTC | CASGKKAVSGRTEQFF | NA | TRBJ2-1 | TRBD2 | TRBV7-2
TGCAGCGTTACATCCGGGGGCACCGGGGAGCTGTTTTTT | CSVTSGGTGELFF | many | TRBJ2-2 | NA | TRBV29-1
TGTGCCACCAGTGATTCCTACGGGCTTTTCACAGATACGCAGTATTTT | CATSDSYGLFTDTQYF | NA | TRBJ2-3 | NA | TRBV24-1
TGTGCCAGCAGTGGGAGGGGGCCGCCTGGAAACACCATATATTTT | CASSGRGPPGNTIYF | NA | TRBJ1-3 | TRBD1 | TRBV25-1
TGCGCCAGCAGCCGGACTAGCGGGGCGAACACCGGGGAGCTGTTTTTT | CASSRTSGANTGELFF | NA | TRBJ2-2 | TRBD2 | TRBV5-1
TGTGCCAGCAGTGTAGACCATTTAGGCCACTATGGCTACACCTTC | CASSVDHLGHYGYTF | NA | TRBJ1-2 | NA | TRBV25-1
TGCGCCAGCAGCCCCCCCCGTTCCGGGGATGAGCAGTTCTTC | CASSPPRSGDEQFF | few | TRBJ2-1 | NA | TRBV4-1
TGTGCCAGCAGCCGCAGACAGGGATCGGACACTGAAGCTTTCTTT | CASSRRQGSDTEAFF | NA | TRBJ1-1 | TRBD1 | TRBV3-1
TGCAGCGTTGAAGGGGATGGGGACCAGCCCCAGCATTTT | CSVEGDGDQPQHF | few | TRBJ1-5 | NA | TRBV29-1
TGCAGTGCCGGAAGCACCGGGAGCGGGAGGATCGCCGAGCAGTACTTC | CSAGSTGSGRIAEQYF | NA | TRBJ2-7 | TRBD2 | TRBV20-1
TGTGCCAGCAGTCAGGGAGTTCACACTGAAGCTTTCTTT | CASSQGVHTEAFF | few | TRBJ1-1 | NA | TRBV6-2/TRBV6-3
TGTGCCAGCAGCTTAATCGTGGGGGGATCCTCTAGGGATACGCAGTATTTT | CASSLIVGGSSRDTQYF | NA | TRBJ2-3 | NA | TRBV7-3
TGTGCCAGCAGGAGGGACCCCCTAAGGTGGTTCTTC | CASRRDPLRWFF | NA | TRBJ2-1 | NA | TRBV2
TGCGCCAGCAGCTTGGTCCGGGGGTTTACTGAAGCTTTCTTT | CASSLVRGFTEAFF | NA | TRBJ1-1 | NA | TRBV5-1
TGCAGTGTTTCGGATCTCCTGGTCGCCTACGAGCAGTACTTC | CSVSDLLVAYEQYF | few | TRBJ2-7 | NA | TRBV20-1
TGTGCCAGCAGCTCCCTGGGCGGGGGGGTCAATGAGCAGTTCTTC | CASSSLGGGVNEQFF | NA | TRBJ2-1 | TRBD2 | TRBV12-3/TRBV12-4
TGTGCCAGCACCCCTAGCGGGGGGCCAATCTACGAGCAGTACTTC | CASTPSGGPIYEQYF | NA | TRBJ2-7 | TRBD2 | TRBV7-2
TGTGCCAGCAGCCAGGGGACAGGGGTCGGTCAGCCCCAGCATTTT | CASSQGTGVGQPQHF | NA | TRBJ1-5 | TRBD1 | TRBV3-1
TGTGCCATCAACAGGGGGGGTAGCAATCAGCCCCAGCATTTT | CAINRGGSNQPQHF | many | TRBJ1-5 | TRBD1 | TRBV10-3
TGTGCCAGCAGTCCACGGATAGCGGGGGCGGGGGGGAATGAGCAGTTCTTC | CASSPRIAGAGGNEQFF | few | TRBJ2-1 | TRBD2 | TRBV12-3/TRBV12-4
TGCAGCGTTGAAACATCGGAGAGGACAGGGAGAAACACCGGGGAGCTGTTTTTT | CSVETSERTGRNTGELFF | few | TRBJ2-2 | TRBD1 | TRBV29-1
TGTGCCAGCAGCAGCCTGGGGATTACTAATGAAAAACTGTTTTTT | CASSSLGITNEKLFF | NA | TRBJ1-4 | NA | TRBV12-3/TRBV12-4
TGTGCCAGCAGCTTGGGTACCGGGACAGTCAATGAAAAACTGTTTTTT | CASSLGTGTVNEKLFF | NA | TRBJ1-4 | TRBD1 | TRBV5-6
TGTGCCAGCAGTTTCGGACTCACTATGAATAACCGCGACTACACCTTC | CASSFGLTMNNRDYTF | NA | TRBJ1-2 | NA | TRBV12-3/TRBV12-4
TGCAGTGCTAGAGCTAGCGGGGACGAGCAGTTCTTC | CSARASGDEQFF | NA | TRBJ2-1 | TRBD2 | TRBV20-1
TGTGCCAGCAGCAAACTAACTCCTTACTCCTACAATGAGCAGTTCTTC | CASSKLTPYSYNEQFF | many | TRBJ2-1 | NA | TRBV28
TGCAGCTCGGGACTAACTGCCTACAATGAGCAGTTCTTC | CSSGLTAYNEQFF | few | TRBJ2-1 | TRBD2 | TRBV20-1
TGTGCCAGCAGCCTCGTAGCGGGAGCGAACACCGGGGAGCTGTTTTTT | CASSLVAGANTGELFF | many | TRBJ2-2 | TRBD2 | TRBV12-3/TRBV12-4
TGTGCCAGCAGATCAGCAGGGGCCTTCTACGAGCAGTACTTC | CASRSAGAFYEQYF | NA | TRBJ2-7 | NA | TRBV12-3/TRBV12-4
TGCAGCTGTGGGACTCGGGGCCACAATGAGCAGTTCTTC | CSCGTRGHNEQFF | NA | TRBJ2-1 | NA | TRBV20-1
TGTGCCAGCAGCTTACAGGGGGGCGACAGGGCTGGCTATGGCTACACCTTC | CASSLQGGDRAGYGYTF | NA | TRBJ1-2 | TRBD1 | TRBV11-2
TGTGCCAGCAGCCCCGGACAGTCCCCTAACTATGGCTACACCTTC | CASSPGQSPNYGYTF | many | TRBJ1-2 | NA | TRBV12-3/TRBV12-4
TGTGCCAGCAGCCCTACAGGGGCCCTCGGGACAGATACGCAGTATTTT | CASSPTGALGTDTQYF | few | TRBJ2-3 | TRBD1 | TRBV11-3